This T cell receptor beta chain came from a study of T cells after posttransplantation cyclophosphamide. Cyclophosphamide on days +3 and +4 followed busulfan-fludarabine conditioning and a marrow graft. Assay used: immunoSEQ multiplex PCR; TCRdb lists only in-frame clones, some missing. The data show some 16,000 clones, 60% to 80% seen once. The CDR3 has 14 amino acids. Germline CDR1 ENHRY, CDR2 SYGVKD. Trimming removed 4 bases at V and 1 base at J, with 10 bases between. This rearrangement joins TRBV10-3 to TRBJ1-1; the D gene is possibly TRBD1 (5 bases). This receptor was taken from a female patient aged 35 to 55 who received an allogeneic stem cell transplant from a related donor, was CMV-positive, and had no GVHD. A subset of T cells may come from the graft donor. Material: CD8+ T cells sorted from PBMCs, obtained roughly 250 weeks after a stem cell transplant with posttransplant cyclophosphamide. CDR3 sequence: CAISVFGGNTEAFF. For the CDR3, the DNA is TGTGCCATCAGTGTTTTCGGGGGGAACACTGAAGCTTTCTTT.